These 8 T cell receptor beta chains came from one sample sequenced in a study of T cell repertoires in cytomegalovirus infection. Each CDR3 protein is one row after TCRdb ran MiXCR on the reads. The sample records hundreds of thousands of distinct CDR3 sequences, roughly a sixth being singletons. The source material was PBMCs. The receptors here all came from a human donor in good health (CMV status not recorded). Some clones in this sample may be carry-over from other donors' samples.

Note on this clonotype: A read error may explain this, as a much larger clone is one base away. The CDR3 does not close with the conserved phenylalanine or tryptophan, likely indicating a read error. The chain links TRBV12-3 or TRBV12-4 to TRBJ1-5, with 7 bases identical to TRBD1. This CDR3 comprises 15 residues. V trimming: 5 bases; J trimming: 7 bases; junction bases outside the gene matches: 11. The CDR3 here is CASSDRDRASQPQHI. The CDR3 coding sequence is TGTGCCAGCAGTGACCGCGACAGGGCAAGCCAGCCCCAGCATATT.

This clonotype was recorded a few times. V and J are TRBV6-5 and TRBJ2-2; D is perhaps TRBD2 (5 bases). The CDR3 sequence is 14 residues long. Looked up from germline, CDR1 is MNHEY and CDR2 is SVGAGI. V was clipped by 2 bases and J by 2 bases, with 6 bases between them. The CDR3 nucleotides are TGTGCCAGCAGTTACGGACTTAACACCGGGGAGCTGTTTTTT. It yields the protein CASSYGLNTGELFF.

This clonotype was seen at least ten times. The V call is TRBV7-3, the J call TRBJ2-3, with 9 bases identical to TRBD1. The germline CDR1 and CDR2 sequences are SGHTA and FQGTGA. The CDR3 has 16 amino acids. The V and J ends lost 4 bases and 1 base, in that order; junction bases with no gene match: 6. The CDR3 region has the DNA TGTGCCAGCAGCTCCGGACAGGGGCCCGGCACAGATACGCAGTATTTT. Its protein product is CASSSGQGPGTDTQYF.

This clonotype has a single count. A single base separates this from a much larger clone, so it may be a read error. CDR3 sequence (DNA): TGTGGCTGTCGCGGGCAGGACGAAAAACTGTTTTTT. Protein: CGCRGQDEKLFF. The chain employs TRBV7-4 and TRBJ1-4, with no clear D. This CDR3 has 12 amino acids. Germline CDR1 and CDR2: SGHVT and SQSDAQ.

The V gene is TRBV20-1, the J gene TRBJ1-5; 8 bases are shared with TRBD1. V shed 6 bases, J shed 0 bases, and the junction held 16 bases outside the gene matches. This CDR3 has 18 residues. The V gene's germline CDR1 is DFQATT and CDR2 SNEGSKA (reference sequence). CDR3 DNA: TGCAGTGCCCAGTTGGACGGACAGGGTCGATTTAGCAATCAGCCCCAGCATTTT. As protein: CSAQLDGQGRFSNQPQHF.

This clonotype was seen many times. The J gene is TRBJ1-6, the V gene TRBV7-2; D remains ambiguous. V was clipped by 2 bases and J by 10 bases, with 18 bases between them. The CDR3 spans 16 residues. Germline CDR1 SGHTA, CDR2 FQGNSA. CDR3: CASSLNSRVDQSPLHF. Written as DNA, the CDR3 is TGTGCCAGCAGCTTAAATTCCCGGGTAGATCAATCACCCCTCCACTTT.

The sample holds many counts of this clonotype. V usage is TRBV7-2 and J usage is TRBJ2-7, with D unclear. This CDR3 has 15 residues. The V gene lost 1 base and the J gene lost 2 bases, with 12 bases spanning the gap. Germline V gene sequence: CDR1 SGHTA, CDR2 FQGNSA. This CDR3 reads CASSLDSTPAYEQYF. The CDR3 coding sequence is TGTGCCAGCAGCTTAGATTCCACACCTGCCTACGAGCAGTACTTC.

The V call is TRBV20-1, the J call TRBJ1-1; 9 positions match TRBD1. The germline V gene has CDR1 DFQATT and CDR2 SNEGSKA (reference sequence). The junction had 7 bases not matched to a gene; V was cut back by 0 bases and J by 2 bases. This CDR3 spans 16 amino acids. CDR3 loop: CSARDAGTGTNTEAFF. The CDR3 DNA reads TGCAGTGCTAGAGATGCCGGGACAGGGACCAACACTGAAGCTTTCTTT.